The source of this T cell receptor (beta chain) is a study of T cell responses to AZD1222 COVID-19 vaccine. Sequencing used immunoSEQ multiplex PCR; TCRdb keeps in-frame clones, though not all of them. Of 100,000 to 150,000 clones listed, around nine tenths are singletons. Germline CDR1 and CDR2: SGHAT and FQNNGV. This CDR3 has 19 residues. With V trimmed by 5 bases and J by 0 bases, 11 bases remained unmatched. This TCR was recovered from an adult in good health. This sample comprised peripheral blood, obtained on day 0 of AZD1222 vaccination. The chain links TRBV11-2 to TRBJ2-6; 9 bases map to TRBD1. In DNA, the CDR3 is TGTGCCAGCAGCCGCGCAGCCGGACAGGGGAGCTCTGGGGCCAACGTCCTGACTTTC. The encoded protein is CASSRAAGQGSSGANVLTF.